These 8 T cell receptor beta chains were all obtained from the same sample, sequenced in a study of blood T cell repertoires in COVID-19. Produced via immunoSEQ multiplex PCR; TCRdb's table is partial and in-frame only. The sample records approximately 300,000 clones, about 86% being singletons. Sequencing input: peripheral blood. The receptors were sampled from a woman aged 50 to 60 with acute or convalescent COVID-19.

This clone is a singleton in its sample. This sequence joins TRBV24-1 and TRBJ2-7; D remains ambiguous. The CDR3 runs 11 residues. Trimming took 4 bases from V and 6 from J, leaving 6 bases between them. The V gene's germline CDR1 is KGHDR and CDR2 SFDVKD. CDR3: CATSEGAEQYF. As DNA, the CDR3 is TGTGCCACCAGTGAGGGCGCCGAGCAGTACTTC.

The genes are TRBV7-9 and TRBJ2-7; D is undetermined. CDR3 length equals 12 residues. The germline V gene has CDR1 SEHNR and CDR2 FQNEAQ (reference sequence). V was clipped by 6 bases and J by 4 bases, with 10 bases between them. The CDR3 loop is CASRRQTYEQYF. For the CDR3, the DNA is TGTGCCAGCAGGCGTCAGACATACGAGCAGTACTTC.

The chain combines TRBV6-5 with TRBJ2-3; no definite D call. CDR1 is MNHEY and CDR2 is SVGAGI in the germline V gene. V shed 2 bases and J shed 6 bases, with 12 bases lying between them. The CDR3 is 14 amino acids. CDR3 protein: CASSYDPAADTQYF. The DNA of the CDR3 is TGTGCCAGCAGTTACGATCCGGCGGCGGATACGCAGTATTTT.

CDR3 sequence reads: CASSVRGTGNTIYF. In DNA form, the CDR3 reads TGTGCCAGCAGCGTACGGGGGACTGGAAACACCATATATTTT. This rearrangement joins TRBV11-3 to TRBJ1-3; D perhaps matches TRBD1 (5 bases). CDR1 is SGHNT and CDR2 is YENEEA in the germline V gene. V was clipped by 5 bases and J by 2 bases, with 10 bases between them. CDR3 length: 14 residues.

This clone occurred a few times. The CDR3 DNA is TGTGCCAGCGGAGGGGTAGGTTATGGCTACACCTTC. Its translation is CASGGVGYGYTF. This chain uses TRBV2 with TRBJ1-2, with TRBD1 as a possible D gene (5 bases). This CDR3 region has 12 residues. The germline V gene encodes CDR1 SNHLY and CDR2 FYNNEI. V was trimmed by 8 bases and J by 5 bases, leaving 12 bases between them.

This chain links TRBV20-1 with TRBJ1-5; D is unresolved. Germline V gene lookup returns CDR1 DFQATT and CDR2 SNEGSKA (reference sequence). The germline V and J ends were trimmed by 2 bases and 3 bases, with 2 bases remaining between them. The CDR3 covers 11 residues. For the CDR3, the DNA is TGCAGTGCTAGACACAATCAGCCCCAGCATTTT. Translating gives CSARHNQPQHF.

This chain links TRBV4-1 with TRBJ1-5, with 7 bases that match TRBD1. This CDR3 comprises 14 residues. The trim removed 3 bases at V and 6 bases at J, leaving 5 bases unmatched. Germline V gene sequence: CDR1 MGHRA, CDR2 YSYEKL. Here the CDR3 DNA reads TGCGCCAGCAGCCAGGGGACAGTGTCTCAGCCCCAGCATTTT. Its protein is CASSQGTVSQPQHF.

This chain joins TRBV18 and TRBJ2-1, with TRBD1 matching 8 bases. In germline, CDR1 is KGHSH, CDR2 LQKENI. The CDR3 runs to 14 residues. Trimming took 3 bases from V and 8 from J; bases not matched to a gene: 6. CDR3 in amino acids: CASSPDRDGDEQFF. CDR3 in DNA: TGTGCCAGCTCACCGGACAGGGACGGCGATGAGCAGTTCTTC.